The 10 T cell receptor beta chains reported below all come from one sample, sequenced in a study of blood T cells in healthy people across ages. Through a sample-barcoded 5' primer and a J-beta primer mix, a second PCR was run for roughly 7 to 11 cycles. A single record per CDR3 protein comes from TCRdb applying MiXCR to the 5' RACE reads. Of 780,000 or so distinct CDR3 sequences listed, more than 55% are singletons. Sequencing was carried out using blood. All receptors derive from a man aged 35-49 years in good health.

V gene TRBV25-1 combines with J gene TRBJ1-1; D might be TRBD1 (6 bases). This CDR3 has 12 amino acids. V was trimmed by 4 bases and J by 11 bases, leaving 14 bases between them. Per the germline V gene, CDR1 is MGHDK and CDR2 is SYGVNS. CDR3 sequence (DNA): TGTGCCAGCAGTGGGGGGACATTAGGGGCTTTCTTT. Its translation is CASSGGTLGAFF.

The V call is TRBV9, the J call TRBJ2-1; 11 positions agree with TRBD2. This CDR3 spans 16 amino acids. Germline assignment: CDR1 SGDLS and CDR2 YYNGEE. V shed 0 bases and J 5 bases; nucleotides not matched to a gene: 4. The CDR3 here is CASSVEGLAVNNEQFF. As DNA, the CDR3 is TGTGCCAGCAGCGTAGAGGGACTAGCGGTCAACAATGAGCAGTTCTTC.

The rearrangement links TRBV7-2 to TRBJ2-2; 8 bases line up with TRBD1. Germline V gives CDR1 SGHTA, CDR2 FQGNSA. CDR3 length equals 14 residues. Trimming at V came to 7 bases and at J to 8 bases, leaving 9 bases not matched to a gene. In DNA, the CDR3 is TGTGCCAGCAACCCTCGACAGGGGTTAGGGGAGCTGTTTTTT. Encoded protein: CASNPRQGLGELFF.

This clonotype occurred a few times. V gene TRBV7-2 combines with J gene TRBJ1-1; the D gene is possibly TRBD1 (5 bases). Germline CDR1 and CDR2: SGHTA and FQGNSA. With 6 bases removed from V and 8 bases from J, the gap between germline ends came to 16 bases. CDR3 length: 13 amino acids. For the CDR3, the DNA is TGTGCCAGCAGGATGACCGGGACGGCCGAAGCTTTCTTT. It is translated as CASRMTGTAEAFF. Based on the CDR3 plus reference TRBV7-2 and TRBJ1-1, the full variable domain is GAGVSQSPSNKVTEKGKDVELRCDPISGHTALYWYRQSLGQGLEFLIYFQGNSAPDKSGLPSDRFSAERTGGSVSTLTIQRTQQEDSAVYLCASRMTGTAEAFFGQGTRLTVV.

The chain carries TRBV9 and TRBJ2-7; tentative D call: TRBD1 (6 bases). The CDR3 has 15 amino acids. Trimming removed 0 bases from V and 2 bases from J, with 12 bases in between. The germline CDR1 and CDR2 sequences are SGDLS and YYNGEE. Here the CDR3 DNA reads TGTGCCAGCAGCGTAGGGCAGGGGTTCACCTACGAGCAGTACTTC. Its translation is CASSVGQGFTYEQYF.

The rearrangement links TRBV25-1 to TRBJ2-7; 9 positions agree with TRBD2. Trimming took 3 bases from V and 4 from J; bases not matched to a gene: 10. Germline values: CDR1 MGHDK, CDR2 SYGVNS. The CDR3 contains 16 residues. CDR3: CASSDPNSGSLYEQYF. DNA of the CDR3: TGTGCCAGCAGTGATCCTAATAGCGGGAGCCTGTACGAGCAGTACTTC.

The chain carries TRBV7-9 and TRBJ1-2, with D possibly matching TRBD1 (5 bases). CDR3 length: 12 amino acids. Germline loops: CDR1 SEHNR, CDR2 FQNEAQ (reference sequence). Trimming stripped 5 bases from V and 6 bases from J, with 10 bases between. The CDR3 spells CASSGGADGYTF. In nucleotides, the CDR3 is TGTGCCAGCAGCGGTGGGGCGGATGGCTACACCTTC. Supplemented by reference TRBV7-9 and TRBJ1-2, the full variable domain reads DTGVSQNPRHKITKRGQNVTFRCDPISEHNRLYWYRQTLGQGPEFLTYFQNEAQLEKSRLLSDRFSAERPKGSFSTLEIQRTEQGDSAMYLCASSGGADGYTFGSGTRLTVV.

The CDR3 nucleotides read TGCGCCAGCAGCCCCCATGTGGGGGGAAACACTGAAGCTTTCTTT. It translates to CASSPHVGGNTEAFF. J is TRBJ1-1 and V is TRBV4-3, with a tentative D call TRBD1 (5 bases). V dropped 4 bases and J dropped 2 bases, with 14 bases sitting between them. Germline-derived CDR1 and CDR2 are LGHNA and YSLEER. The CDR3 has 15 amino acids.

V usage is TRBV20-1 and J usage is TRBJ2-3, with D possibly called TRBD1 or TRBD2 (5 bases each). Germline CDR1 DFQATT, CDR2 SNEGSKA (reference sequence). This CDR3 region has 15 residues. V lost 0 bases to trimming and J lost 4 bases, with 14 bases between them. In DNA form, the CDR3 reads TGCAGTGCTAGAGATCTCAGGGAGCGCCCAGATACGCAGTATTTT. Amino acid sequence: CSARDLRERPDTQYF.

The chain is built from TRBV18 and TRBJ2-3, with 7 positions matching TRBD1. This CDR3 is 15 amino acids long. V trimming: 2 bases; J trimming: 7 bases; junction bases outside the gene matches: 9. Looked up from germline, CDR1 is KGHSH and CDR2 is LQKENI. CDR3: CASSPDRVGINTQYF. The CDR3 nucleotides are TGTGCCAGCTCACCAGACAGGGTCGGCATAAATACGCAGTATTTT.